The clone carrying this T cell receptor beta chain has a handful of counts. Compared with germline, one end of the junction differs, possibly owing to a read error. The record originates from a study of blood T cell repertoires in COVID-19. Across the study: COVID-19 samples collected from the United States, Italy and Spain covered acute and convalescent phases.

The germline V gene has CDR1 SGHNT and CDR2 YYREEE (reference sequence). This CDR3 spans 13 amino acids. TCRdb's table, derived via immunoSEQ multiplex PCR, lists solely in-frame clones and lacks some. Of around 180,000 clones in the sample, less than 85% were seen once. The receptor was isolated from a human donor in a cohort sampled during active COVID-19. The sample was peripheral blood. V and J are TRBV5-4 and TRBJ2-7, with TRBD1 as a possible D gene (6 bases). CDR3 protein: CASSLQGSHEQYF. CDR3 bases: TGTGCCAGCAGCCTACAGGGCTCCCACGAGCAGTACTTC.